A selection of T cell receptor beta chains follows, all from one sample in a study of CD8+CD57+ T cells in acquired aplastic anemia. TCRdb reprocessed the reads via MiXCR and lists one record per CDR3 protein. This sample has hundreds of thousands of distinct CDR3 sequences, with just under 70% found just once. Sequenced material: sorted CD4+, CD8+, or CD8+CD57+ T cells (not recorded which) from PBMCs. The receptor set was obtained from a human donor in good health, serving as a control. The CDR3 runs from the conserved cysteine through the conserved F or W.

15	TRBJ1-6	TRBV7-9	CASSVDIGVGSPLHF
14	TRBJ2-3	TRBV7-3	CARRVAGGTDTQYF
16	TRBJ2-2	TRBV5-1	CASSSLAGTNTGELFF
17	TRBJ2-7	TRBV27	CASSQFSSGESSYEQYF
14	TRBJ1-1	TRBV7-2	CASTRDRAYEQYFF
14	TRBJ2-1	TRBV20-1	CSARDWDPYNEQFF
15	TRBJ1-4	TRBV20-1	CSAREGGTGNEKLFF
15	TRBJ2-7	TRBV7-2	CASSDRRAHSHGYYF
16	TRBJ1-1	TRBV19	CASSPSNQRLNTEAFF
22	TRBJ2-5	TRBV7-2	CASSFYICSAEMAGGPKETQYF
13	TRBJ1-6	TRBV5-5	CASSSSPKGPLHF
12	TRBJ1-6	TRBV12-3/TRBV12-4	CASTGYNSPLHF
11	TRBJ2-7	TRBV29-1	CSASNFYEQYF
16	TRBJ1-6	TRBV9	CASSPAPSYYKYSLHF
13	TRBJ1-2	TRBV6-1	CASSMRGQPGNTF
14	TRBJ1-6	TRBV11-3	CASSLDSGGSPLHF
15	TRBJ2-7	TRBV5-1	CASSRGQGQAYEQYF
16	.	TRBV15	CATSEGRRGGTYGYTF
14	TRBJ2-2	TRBV7-2	CASSPTENTGELFF
16	TRBJ1-6	TRBV7-2	CASSAAVNTEAFFLHF
14	TRBJ1-4	TRBV2	CASSVRTDNKKLFF
14	TRBJ1-5	TRBV20-1	CSVSQGLGNQPQHF
16	TRBJ2-7	TRBV20-1	CSARGLSRDTAYEQYF
14	TRBJ2-5	TRBV7-2	CASTGHAKGHFLTF
14	TRBJ2-3	TRBV19	CASSTGSSTDTQYF
13	TRBJ1-2	TRBV19	CASSAPVYYGYTF
13	TRBJ1-2	TRBV5-1	CASSLDSGSGYTF
16	TRBJ2-7	TRBV7-9	CASSQQSGTLSYEQYF
14	TRBJ2-3	TRBV20-1	CSAWTGGRTDTQYF
15	TRBJ1-1	TRBV7-2	CASSSQSTGNTEAFF
17	TRBJ1-6	TRBV6-6	CASSLVGGRGNNSPLHF
14	TRBJ1-1	TRBV7-9	CASSFWTENTEAFF
15	TRBJ1-1	TRBV7-3	CASSREKRLSTEAFF
15	TRBJ2-7	TRBV9	CASSVEGSISYEQYF
12	TRBJ1-1	TRBV20-1	CSASISRDEAFF
14	TRBJ1-6	TRBV7-6	CASSLSGSLGETQF
17	TRBJ1-3	TRBV6-5	CASSLSGGGRSGNTIYF
14	TRBJ2-5	TRBV9	CASSVAGRDTEAYF
17	TRBJ2-1	TRBV2	CASRDRLTIATPSIRGF
14	TRBJ1-6	TRBV7-8	CASSLVTGNLPLHF
16	TRBJ2-6	TRBV24-1	CATSDHRGSGANVLTF
15	TRBJ1-4	TRBV3-1	CASSRQHGDYEKLFF
15	TRBJ2-7	TRBV20-1	CSARVLKRSWQEQYF
16	TRBJ2-6	TRBV24-1	CATSDEDGTGANVLTF
15	TRBJ1-1	TRBV15	CATSRHSAGSAEAFF
13	TRBJ1-1	TRBV24-1	CATSTLGGTEAFF
15	TRBJ2-3	TRBV7-2	CASSLGSNYGYTFYF
15	TRBJ1-6	TRBV2	CASSDEDSVDYPLDF
12	TRBJ2-5	TRBV12-3/TRBV12-4	CASSVWQETQYF
15	TRBJ1-5	TRBV19	CASSRTGTGGQGQHF
15	TRBJ2-7	TRBV12-3/TRBV12-4	CASSLVTGAPYEQYF
15	TRBJ2-5	TRBV7-9	CASSVGGGTHEQLYF